A selection of T cell receptor beta chains follows, all from one sample in a study of cytomegalovirus exposure and HLA in healthy donors. This table comes from immunoSEQ multiplex PCR, and its TCRdb copy is limited to in-frame clones, with some not included. The sample records 240,000 or so clones, approximately 83% being singletons. Input material: PBMCs. The receptors originated from a woman in her 30s in good health and CMV-seropositive. Both conserved end residues are part of each CDR3. A D gene is named only where the DNA matches it firmly. For some rows the clone size is stated as once, few or many, or as a class when expanded; others skip it.

d_call	clone_size	cdr3_length	v_call	j_call	cdr3_aa	cdr3_nt
TRBD1	-	14	TRBV2	TRBJ1-1	CASRKDRLNTEAFF	TGTGCCAGCAGAAAGGACAGGCTAAACACTGAAGCTTTCTTT
-	-	14	TRBV28	TRBJ2-1	CASSFYGNYNEQFF	TGTGCCAGCAGTTTTTACGGGAACTACAATGAGCAGTTCTTC
-	-	14	TRBV5-1	TRBJ1-3	CASSFDSGGNTIYF	TGCGCCAGCAGCTTCGACTCGGGGGGAAACACCATATATTTT
TRBD2	-	18	TRBV5-1	TRBJ2-3	CASSVGTSGRAGTDTQYF	TGCGCCAGCAGCGTTGGGACTAGCGGGAGGGCCGGCACAGATACGCAGTATTTT
TRBD2	-	17	TRBV7-9	TRBJ2-7	CASSFGTSGITSAEQYF	TGTGCCAGCAGCTTCGGGACTAGCGGTATAACCTCGGCCGAGCAGTACTTC
TRBD1	-	18	TRBV5-1	TRBJ1-3	CASSPQGQGAFSGNTIYF	TGCGCCAGCAGCCCGCAGGGACAGGGGGCATTCTCTGGAAACACCATATATTTT
-	-	14	TRBV29-1	TRBJ1-1	CSVEDPGPYTEAFF	TGCAGCGTTGAAGATCCAGGGCCTTACACTGAAGCTTTCTTT
-	-	17	TRBV7-8	TRBJ1-5	CASSLETGILSNQPQHF	TGTGCCAGCAGCTTAGAAACAGGGATCCTTAGCAATCAGCCCCAGCATTTT
-	-	12	TRBV6-5	TRBJ2-1	CASGLGANEQFF	TGTGCCAGCGGTCTGGGAGCCAATGAGCAGTTCTTC
TRBD2	-	14	TRBV27	TRBJ2-1	CASSSAGVYNEQFF	TGTGCCAGCAGTTCGGCGGGAGTCTACAATGAGCAGTTCTTC
TRBD1	once	16	TRBV6-1	TRBJ1-3	CASSGNTGVGGNTIYF	TGTGCCAGCAGTGGAAATACAGGGGTAGGAGGAAACACCATATATTTT
-	-	14	TRBV2	TRBJ1-1	CASLGIPAGEGAFF	TGTGCCAGCCTCGGAATCCCGGCCGGGGAGGGAGCTTTCTTT
-	-	17	TRBV19	TRBJ2-6	CASSIVGGQTGANVLTF	TGTGCCAGTAGTATAGTTGGAGGACAGACTGGGGCCAACGTCCTGACTTTC
-	-	14	TRBV13	TRBJ2-5	CASSPIRSGETQYF	TGTGCCAGCAGCCCCATCAGATCGGGGGAGACCCAGTACTTC
-	-	11	TRBV7-2	TRBJ1-2	CASSSGGGYTF	TGTGCCAGCAGCTCGGGTGGAGGCTACACCTTC
-	-	13	TRBV25-1	TRBJ1-1	CASSEYWGEGAFF	TGTGCCAGCAGTGAATATTGGGGGGAAGGAGCTTTCTTT
-	-	15	TRBV10-3	TRBJ2-1	CAISEGRVKYNEQFF	TGTGCCATCAGTGAGGGCAGGGTAAAATACAATGAGCAGTTCTTC
-	-	15	TRBV5-6	TRBJ2-1	CASSPTGTFYNEQFF	TGTGCCAGCAGCCCAACCGGGACTTTTTACAATGAGCAGTTCTTC
-	-	17	TRBV10-3	TRBJ2-7	CAISEPRVGDTPYEQYF	TGTGCCATCAGTGAGCCCCGAGTAGGGGACACCCCCTACGAGCAGTACTTC
TRBD1	-	15	TRBV27	TRBJ2-7	CASSYSGTEAYEQYF	TGTGCCAGCAGTTACTCCGGGACAGAGGCCTACGAGCAGTACTTC
-	-	18	TRBV5-1	TRBJ2-1	CTSMVGRADRAKLNEQFF	TGCACCAGCATGGTGGGGAGGGCGGACAGGGCGAAGCTCAATGAGCAGTTCTTC
TRBD2	few	14	TRBV30	TRBJ2-7	CAWRGTSGVYEQYF	TGTGCCTGGAGGGGGACTAGCGGGGTGTACGAGCAGTACTTC
TRBD2	few	17	TRBV5-1	TRBJ2-7	CASSSKPLAGASYEQYF	TGCGCCAGCAGCTCAAAACCGCTAGCGGGAGCCTCCTACGAGCAGTACTTC
-	-	20	TRBV4-1	TRBJ2-6	CASSQDSLGGISSGANVLTF	TGCGCCAGCAGCCAAGACTCTCTCGGCGGGATAAGTTCTGGGGCCAACGTCCTGACTTTC
TRBD2	-	13	TRBV19	TRBJ2-7	CASSTGLADEQYF	TGTGCCAGTAGTACGGGACTAGCAGACGAGCAGTACTTC
TRBD2	-	13	TRBV6-5	TRBJ2-5	CASRTSGRETQYF	TGTGCCAGCAGAACCAGCGGGAGAGAGACCCAGTACTTC
-	-	14	TRBV5-4	TRBJ2-5	CASSDTGYEETQYF	TGTGCCAGCAGCGATACAGGGTATGAGGAGACCCAGTACTTC
-	-	13	TRBV19	TRBJ1-5	CASSIPGGQPQHF	TGTGCCAGTAGTATCCCAGGAGGTCAGCCCCAGCATTTT
-	-	11	TRBV2	TRBJ1-4	CASTGNEKLFF	TGTGCCAGCACCGGTAATGAAAAACTGTTTTTT
-	-	17	TRBV7-3	TRBJ2-7	CASSLTRLAVSSYEQYF	TGTGCCAGCAGCTTAACGCGTTTGGCGGTAAGCTCCTACGAGCAGTACTTC
-	-	15	TRBV28	TRBJ1-2	CASSLGGGPPYGYTF	TGTGCCAGCAGTTTAGGTGGAGGGCCCCCCTATGGCTACACCTTC
TRBD2	-	15	TRBV6-1	TRBJ2-5	CASTATSDYQETQYF	TGTGCCAGCACAGCGACTAGCGACTACCAAGAGACCCAGTACTTC
-	-	16	TRBV30	TRBJ2-1	CAWSVRRAKSYNEQFF	TGTGCCTGGAGTGTACGGCGGGCGAAATCCTACAATGAGCAGTTCTTC
-	few	15	TRBV5-6	TRBJ2-1	CASSFLQGRERAQFF	TGTGCCAGCAGCTTCCTCCAGGGGCGGGAGAGGGCGCAGTTCTTC
-	-	16	TRBV27	TRBJ1-4	CASSFRGDATNEKLFF	TGTGCCAGCAGTTTCCGCGGGGACGCAACTAATGAAAAACTGTTTTTT
-	-	15	TRBV30	TRBJ2-3	CAWSVMSRDTDTQYF	TGTGCCTGGAGTGTAATGTCGCGGGACACAGATACGCAGTATTTT
TRBD1	few	16	TRBV15	TRBJ1-4	CATSRAGDRGGQKLFF	TGTGCCACCAGCAGAGCCGGGGACAGGGGGGGACAAAAACTGTTTTTT
TRBD1	-	15	TRBV30	TRBJ1-2	CAWSDLTGTDYGYTF	TGTGCCTGGAGTGATCTAACCGGGACAGACTATGGCTACACCTTC
-	-	13	TRBV2	TRBJ1-5	CASRPGMNQPQHF	TGTGCCAGCAGGCCAGGGATGAATCAGCCCCAGCATTTT